These 14 T cell receptor beta chains were sequenced from one sample in a study of shared clonotypes between healthy human individuals. Data came from immunoSEQ multiplex PCR; TCRdb stores just in-frame clones and leaves some out. This sample has fewer than 600,000 clones; 70% to 80% occur once, and the top ten carry 10% to 15%. Input material: PBMCs. The source of these receptors is a woman aged 40 to 50 in good health. Some clones in this sample may be carry-over from other donors' samples.

The rearrangement uses TRBV7-9 and TRBJ2-7; 7 bases match TRBD2. Germline lookup yields CDR1 SEHNR and CDR2 FQNEAQ (reference sequence). This CDR3 contains 14 residues. Unmatched junction bases numbered 2, after V lost 3 bases and J lost 0 bases. CDR3 loop: CASSFGGSSYEQYF. CDR3 DNA: TGTGCCAGCAGCTTCGGGGGGAGCTCCTACGAGCAGTACTTC. The entire variable domain, with the rest obtained from reference TRBV7-9 and TRBJ2-7, is as follows: DTGVSQNPRHKITKRGQNVTFRCDPISEHNRLYWYRQTLGQGPEFLTYFQNEAQLEKSRLLSDRFSAERPKGSFSTLEIQRTEQGDSAMYLCASSFGGSSYEQYFGPGTRLTVT.

The genes are TRBV7-3 and TRBJ2-1, with TRBD2 identical over 8 bases. CDR1 SGHTA and CDR2 FQGTGA come from the germline V gene. The CDR3 sequence is 15 residues long. The V and J ends lost 5 bases and 2 bases, in that order; junction bases with no gene match: 5. CDR3 sequence: CASSPRTSTYNEQFF. The DNA of the CDR3 is TGTGCCAGCAGCCCCCGGACTAGCACCTACAATGAGCAGTTCTTC.

Here the CDR3 DNA reads TGTGCCAGCAGCCCCGACAGGGGCGGGAGAGCTTTCTTT. Amino acids: CASSPDRGGRAFF. This chain uses TRBV11-1 with TRBJ1-1, with TRBD1 matching over 8 bases. V shed 5 bases and J 10 bases; nucleotides not matched to a gene: 9. CDR1 is SGHAT, CDR2 FQDESV, per germline (reference sequence). This CDR3 has 13 amino acids.

The chain has TRBV5-4 and TRBJ2-3; 9 nucleotides match TRBD1. V shed 0 bases and J 11 bases; nucleotides not matched to a gene: 13. The CDR3 is 16 amino acids. CDR1 is SGHNT, CDR2 YYREEE, per germline (reference sequence). The CDR3, as DNA: TGTGCCAGCAGCTTGGGGGGACAGGGATCATCTACGGGGCAGTATTTT. It encodes CASSLGGQGSSTGQYF. The complete variable domain, with remaining parts taken from reference TRBV5-4 and TRBJ2-3, reads ETGVTQSPTHLIKTRGQQVTLRCSSQSGHNTVSWYQQALGQGPQFIFQYYREEENGRGNFPPRFSGLQFPNYSSELNVNALELDDSALYLCASSLGGQGSSTGQYFGPGTRLTVL.

V is TRBV18 and J is TRBJ2-7; 9 bases map to TRBD1. CDR3 size: 14 residues. The germline gives CDR1 KGHSH, CDR2 LQKENI. Trimming cost V 6 bases and J 2 bases; bases outside gene matches: 5. CDR3 loop: CASSGRDRAYEQYF. The DNA for the CDR3 is TGTGCCAGCTCGGGCCGGGACAGGGCCTACGAGCAGTACTTC.

This CDR3 is CASSLEGYSTDTQYF. CDR3 in DNA: TGTGCCAGCAGCTTAGAGGGGTACAGCACAGATACGCAGTATTTT. The chain joins TRBV7-3 to TRBJ2-3; the D gene could be TRBD1 or TRBD2 (5 bases each). Germline lookup yields CDR1 SGHTA and CDR2 FQGTGA. The CDR3 runs to 15 residues. The V end was cut by 2 bases, the J end by 0 bases, with 9 bases between. The full variable domain, rest sourced from reference TRBV7-3 and TRBJ2-3, is GAGVSQTPSNKVTEKGKYVELRCDPISGHTALYWYRQSLGQGPEFLIYFQGTGAADDSGLPNDRFFAVRPEGSVSTLKIQRTERGDSAVYLCASSLEGYSTDTQYFGPGTRLTVL.

The chain couples TRBV29-1 to TRBJ2-2; D possibly corresponds to TRBD1 (6 bases). V was pared by 7 bases and J by 8 bases, with 17 bases between. The CDR3 covers 13 residues. In germline, CDR1 is SQVTM, CDR2 ANQGSEA. DNA for the CDR3: TGCAGCGGAACTTCAGGGGTGGCGGGGGAGCTGTTTTTT. Residues: CSGTSGVAGELFF.

The chain employs TRBV11-3 and TRBJ2-7; no clear D. The germline V and J ends were trimmed by 5 bases and 1 base, with 15 bases remaining between them. Germline CDR1 SGHNT, CDR2 YENEEA. The CDR3 has 15 amino acids. The CDR3 loop is CASSQLAGLSYEQYF. The CDR3 DNA reads TGTGCCAGCAGCCAACTGGCTGGGCTTTCCTACGAGCAGTACTTC.

The CDR3 loop is CATSRDFLTSGRGGEQFF. The CDR3 DNA reads TGTGCCACCAGCAGAGATTTCCTGACTAGCGGGAGAGGGGGTGAGCAGTTCTTC. The chain recombines TRBV15 with TRBJ2-1; 12 bases line up with TRBD2. The CDR3 is 18 amino acids. The V segment lost 0 bases and the J segment 9 bases; nucleotides outside the gene matches: 12. Germline V lookup: CDR1 LNHNV, CDR2 YYDKDF (reference sequence). The full variable domain, completed using reference TRBV15 and TRBJ2-1, is DAMVIQNPRYQVTQFGKPVTLSCSQTLNHNVMYWYQQKSSQAPKLLFHYYDKDFNNEADTPDNFQSRRPNTSFCFLDIRSPGLGDTAMYLCATSRDFLTSGRGGEQFFGPGTRLTVL.

CDR3 residues: CASSTTSGSLNEQFF. The CDR3 coding sequence is TGTGCCAGCAGCACGACTAGCGGGAGTCTGAATGAGCAGTTCTTC. The V gene is TRBV5-4, the J gene TRBJ2-1; 12 bases map to TRBD2. V lost 4 bases, J lost 7 bases, and 6 bases stayed unmatched. The germline CDR1 and CDR2 sequences are SGHNT and YYREEE (reference sequence). This CDR3 comprises 15 residues.

This chain connects TRBV6-1 to TRBJ2-7; D is unresolved. The CDR3 is made up of 13 amino acids. Per germline, CDR1 MNHNS and CDR2 SASEGT. DNA for the CDR3: TGTGCTCATTCGTTAGGGATCAGCTACGAGCAGTACTTC. The encoded protein is CAHSLGISYEQYF.

This sequence joins TRBV28 and TRBJ1-2, with unresolved D. Trimming took 2 bases from V and 6 from J, leaving 7 bases between them. The CDR3 length is 12 residues. Germline values: CDR1 MDHEN, CDR2 SYDVKM. CDR3 DNA sequence: TGTGCCAGCAGTTTAGGGTGGGATGGCTACACCTTC. Amino acids: CASSLGWDGYTF.

This chain connects TRBV7-2 to TRBJ2-1; 9 nucleotides agree with TRBD1. The CDR3 runs 13 residues. In germline, CDR1 is SGHTA, CDR2 FQGNSA. With 5 bases clipped from V and 15 bases from J, the junction kept 11 bases outside the gene matches. CDR3 nucleotide sequence: TGTGCCAGCAGCGCGACAGGCGGGACAGGGTGGTTCTTC. Amino acid sequence: CASSATGGTGWFF.

Regarding this clone: A read error likely explains this, since a far larger clone differs by one base. Other DNA variants within this sample encode the same CDR3. The V call is TRBV5-1, the J call TRBJ2-1; 13 nucleotides line up with TRBD2. The ends lost 0 bases at V and 7 bases at J; junction bases unmatched: 1. Germline-derived CDR1 and CDR2 are SGHRS and YFSETQ. The CDR3 covers 15 residues. The CDR3 sequence is CASSLGLAGGNEQFF. DNA of the CDR3: TGCGCCAGCAGCTTGGGACTAGCGGGAGGTAATGAGCAGTTCTTC.